Here is one TCR beta chain with its context. No cognate antigen has been identified for it. No clone much larger than this one lies a single base away; base qualities are absent. This entry is derived from a study of T cell responses to AZD1222 COVID-19 vaccine (dated by TCRdb to the early 2020s). Looking at the study overall: A total of 240 or so trial participants underwent TCR sequencing, of whom 207 had received two doses of AZD1222 and roughly 26 had received two doses of the MenACWY control vaccine. Trial participants were enrolled into age subgroups of 18-55, 56-69 and 70-plus years, which contained 148, 28 and 57 TCR-sequenced participants, respectively.

The sample's time point, from its label and the paper: about 28 days (+/-7) after the second vaccine dose. Because spike-specific TCR depth and breadth did not differ between the two schedules, AZD1222 recipients who got a second dose at roughly 4 weeks were pooled with those who got a second dose at roughly 12 weeks. Vaccinee samples were obtained from the UK trials COV001 and COV002, which included a single-blind randomized controlled phase 2/3 trial of AZD1222 (ChAdOx1 nCoV-19) in healthy adults. For TCRbeta chain sequencing, PBMC samples from trial participants were taken at day 0 and at day 28 after the second dose. V lost 6 bases and J lost 4 bases; the stretch between them is 22 bases long. From the cysteine through the phenylalanine, the CDR3 covers 16 amino acids. The CDR3 DNA has 48 bases and is translated from base 1. The germline V gene supplies CDR1 MDHEN and CDR2 SYDVKM. The CDR3 regions of human TCRbeta chains were analyzed by immunosequencing. The authors' analysis ran thus. TCRs in the repertoires were compared against a reference library of SARS-CoV-2-specific TCRs that had been generated with the MIRA antigen-specificity platform. Breadth was defined as the fraction of unique TCRs that were SARS-CoV-2-associated. Depth was defined as the fraction of total T cells that were SARS-CoV-2-associated. Each spike-specific TCR was assigned to its reactive spike region and to a CD4 or CD8 class using the MIRA data. Log10-transformed breadth and depth values were compared by one-way ANOVA with Sidak's multiple comparisons tests. TCRdb took over this immuneACCESS table, retaining in-frame rearrangements with V and J assigned. Such tables are incomplete; in checked studies, under half of the missing clones stem from an unresolved V gene, and the remainder is unexplained. V, J and clone size reflect that table, while D and trimming were determined from the DNA. This sample holds 57,000 or so clones; 81% were observed only once. Roughly 27% of the sample goes to the ten largest clones.

The research as a whole found: A significant rise in spike-specific TCR breadth and depth was observed after two AZD1222 doses relative to day 0 and relative to MenACWY recipients. The 56-69-year group was small, and its depth increase did not reach significance, likely because of low power. Epitopes outside the regions mutated in the B.1.351 and B.1.1.7 variants were reportedly recognized by nearly half of the unique spike-specific TCRs. Only five to seven AZD1222 recipients were SARS-CoV-2 seropositive at baseline, limiting conclusions about previously exposed vaccinees. Participants were mostly white British and included more females than males, and it was suggested by the authors that clonal diversity may have been underestimated. The whole spike protein was spanned by vaccine-associated CD4 TCRs, and dominant responses were seen in regions 160-218 and 743-854. Because no day 14 peak-response samples were available, the repertoires could be characterized only after the peak T cell response.

The sample in question was peripheral blood, obtained 28 days after the second AZD1222 dose. The TCR comes from an adult who received the AZD1222 COVID-19 vaccine. In this chain, TRBV28 is recombined with TRBJ2-7; the D gene is unclear. The CDR3 protein: CASSLLTIRPPYEQYF. The sequence in DNA is TGTGCCAGCAGCCTTCTCACAATCCGACCGCCATACGAGCAGTACTTC.